This T cell receptor (beta chain) came from a study of shared clonotypes between healthy human individuals. Deep-level settings were used for running the assay. Sequencing used immunoSEQ multiplex PCR; TCRdb keeps in-frame clones, though not all of them. This table has some 2,000,000 clones, roughly 95% appearing once. About this clone itself: The antigen is undetermined.

Germline values: CDR1 SGHVS, CDR2 FQNEAQ. With 5 bases removed from V and 1 base from J, the gap between germline ends came to 7 bases. This CDR3 has 13 amino acids. Each sample came from a Caucasian adult donor living in Nashville, Tennessee. Points from the study as a whole: Naive subsets tended to show greater estimated richness than memory subsets. Compared with clonotypes that all four donors shared, non-shared clonotypes had lower generation probabilities.

The chain is built from TRBV7-8 and TRBJ2-3; no definite D call. Sequencing was performed on naive CD4+ T cells sorted from blood. Indicated subset: CD45RA+ positively selected. The sequence derives from a man aged 18 to 29 in good health. The CDR3 protein is CASSKEGTDTQYF. The CDR3 DNA follows: TGTGCCAGCAGCAAAGAGGGCACAGATACGCAGTATTTT.